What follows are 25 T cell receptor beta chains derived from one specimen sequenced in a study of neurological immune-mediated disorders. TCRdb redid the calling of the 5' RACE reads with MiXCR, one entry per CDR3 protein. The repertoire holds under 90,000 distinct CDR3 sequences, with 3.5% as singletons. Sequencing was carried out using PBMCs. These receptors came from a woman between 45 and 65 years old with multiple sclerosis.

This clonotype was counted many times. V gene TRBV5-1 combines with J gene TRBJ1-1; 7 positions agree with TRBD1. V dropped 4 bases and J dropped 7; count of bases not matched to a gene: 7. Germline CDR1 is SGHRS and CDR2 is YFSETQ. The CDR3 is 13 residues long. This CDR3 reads CASSPGGDSEAFF. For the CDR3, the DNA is TGCGCCAGCAGCCCTGGCGGGGACAGTGAAGCTTTCTTT.

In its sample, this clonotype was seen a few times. CDR3: CASSYSIGRGFTDTQYF. The CDR3 DNA is TGTGCCAGCAGTTACTCAATAGGCAGGGGGTTCACAGATACGCAGTATTTT. This rearrangement joins TRBV6-5 to TRBJ2-3; 7 nucleotides match TRBD1. This CDR3 has 17 residues. Germline trimming cut 0 bases from V and 2 bases from J; bases unmatched to any gene: 8. From germline, CDR1 is MNHEY and CDR2 SVGAGI.

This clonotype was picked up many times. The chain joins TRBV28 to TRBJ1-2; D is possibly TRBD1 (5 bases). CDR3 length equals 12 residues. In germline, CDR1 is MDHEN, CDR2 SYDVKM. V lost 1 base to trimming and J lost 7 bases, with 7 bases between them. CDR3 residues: CASSLSGSGYTF. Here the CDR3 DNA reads TGTGCCAGCAGTTTATCAGGGTCTGGCTACACCTTC.

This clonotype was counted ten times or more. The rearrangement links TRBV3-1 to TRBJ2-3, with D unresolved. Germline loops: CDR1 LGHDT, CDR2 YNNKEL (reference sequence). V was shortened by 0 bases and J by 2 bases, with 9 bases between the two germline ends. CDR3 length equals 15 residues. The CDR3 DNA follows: TGTGCCAGCAGCCAAGATCTGGGCAACACAGATACGCAGTATTTT. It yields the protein CASSQDLGNTDTQYF.

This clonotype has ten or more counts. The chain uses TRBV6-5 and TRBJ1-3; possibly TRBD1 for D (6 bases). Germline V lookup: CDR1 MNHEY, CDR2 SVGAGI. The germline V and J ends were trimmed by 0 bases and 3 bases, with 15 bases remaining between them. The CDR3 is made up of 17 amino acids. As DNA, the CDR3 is TGTGCCAGCAGTTACTCACTTGGGGACACAAATGGAAACACCATATATTTT. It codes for CASSYSLGDTNGNTIYF.

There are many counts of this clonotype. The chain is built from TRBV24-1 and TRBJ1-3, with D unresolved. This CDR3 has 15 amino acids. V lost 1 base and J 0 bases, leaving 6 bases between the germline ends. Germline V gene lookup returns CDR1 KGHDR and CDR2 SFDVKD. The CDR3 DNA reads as TGTGCCACCAGTGATTTAAGGAGCTCTGGAAACACCATATATTTT. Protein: CATSDLRSSGNTIYF.

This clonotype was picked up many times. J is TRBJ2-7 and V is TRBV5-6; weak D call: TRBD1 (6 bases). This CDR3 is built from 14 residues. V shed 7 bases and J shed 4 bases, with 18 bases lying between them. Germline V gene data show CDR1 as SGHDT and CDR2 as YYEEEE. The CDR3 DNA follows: TGTGCCAGCCGCCCCAAGCAGGGGCTATACGAGCAGTACTTC. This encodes CASRPKQGLYEQYF.

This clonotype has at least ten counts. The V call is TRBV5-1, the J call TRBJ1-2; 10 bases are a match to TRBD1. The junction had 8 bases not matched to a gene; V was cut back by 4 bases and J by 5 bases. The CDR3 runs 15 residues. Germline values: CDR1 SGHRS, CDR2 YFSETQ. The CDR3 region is CASSPEGTGAYGYTF. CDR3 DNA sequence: TGCGCCAGCAGCCCGGAGGGGACAGGGGCTTATGGCTACACCTTC.

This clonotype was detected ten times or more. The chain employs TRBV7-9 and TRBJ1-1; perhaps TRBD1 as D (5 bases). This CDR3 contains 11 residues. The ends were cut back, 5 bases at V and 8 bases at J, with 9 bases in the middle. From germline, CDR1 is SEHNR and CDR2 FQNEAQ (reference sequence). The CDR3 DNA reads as TGTGCCAGCAGCCAGGGCCAGGAAGCTTTCTTT. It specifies CASSQGQEAFF.

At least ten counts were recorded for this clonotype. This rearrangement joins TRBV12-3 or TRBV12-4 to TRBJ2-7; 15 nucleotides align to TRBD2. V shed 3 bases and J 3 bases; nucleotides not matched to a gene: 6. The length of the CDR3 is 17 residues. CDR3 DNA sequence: TGTGCCAGCAGTTTCGGACTAGCGGGGGGGGAATACTACGAGCAGTACTTC. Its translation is CASSFGLAGGEYYEQYF.

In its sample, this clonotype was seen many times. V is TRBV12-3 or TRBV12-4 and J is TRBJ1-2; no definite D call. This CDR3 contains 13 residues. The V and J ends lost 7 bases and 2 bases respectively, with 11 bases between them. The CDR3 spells CASTSGVNYGYTF. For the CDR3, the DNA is TGTGCCAGCACCTCGGGTGTAAACTATGGCTACACCTTC.

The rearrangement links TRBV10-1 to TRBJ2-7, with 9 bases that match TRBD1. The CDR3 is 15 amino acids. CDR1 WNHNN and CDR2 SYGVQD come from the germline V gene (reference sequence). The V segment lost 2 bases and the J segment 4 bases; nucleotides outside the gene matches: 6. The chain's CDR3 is CASSERLGQGYEQYF. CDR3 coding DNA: TGCGCCAGCAGTGAGCGGTTAGGACAGGGGTACGAGCAGTACTTC.

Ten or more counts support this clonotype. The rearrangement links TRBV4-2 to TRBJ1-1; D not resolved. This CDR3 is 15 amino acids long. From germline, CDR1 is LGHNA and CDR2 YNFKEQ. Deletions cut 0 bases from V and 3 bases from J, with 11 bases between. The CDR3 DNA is TGTGCCAGCAGCCAAGATGAGCGGGAATACACTGAAGCTTTCTTT. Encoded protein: CASSQDEREYTEAFF.

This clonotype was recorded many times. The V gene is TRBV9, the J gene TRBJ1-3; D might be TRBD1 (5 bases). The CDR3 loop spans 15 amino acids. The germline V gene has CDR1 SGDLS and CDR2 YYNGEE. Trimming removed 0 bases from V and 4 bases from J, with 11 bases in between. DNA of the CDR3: TGTGCCAGCAGCGTAGGGGGGACCACCGGAAACACCATATATTTT. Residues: CASSVGGTTGNTIYF.

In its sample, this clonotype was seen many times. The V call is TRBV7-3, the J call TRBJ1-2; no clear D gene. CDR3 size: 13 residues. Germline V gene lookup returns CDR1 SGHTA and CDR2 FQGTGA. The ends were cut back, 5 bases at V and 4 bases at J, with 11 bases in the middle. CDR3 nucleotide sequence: TGTGCCAGCAGCCAACCCGGTTCCTATGGCTACACCTTC. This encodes CASSQPGSYGYTF.

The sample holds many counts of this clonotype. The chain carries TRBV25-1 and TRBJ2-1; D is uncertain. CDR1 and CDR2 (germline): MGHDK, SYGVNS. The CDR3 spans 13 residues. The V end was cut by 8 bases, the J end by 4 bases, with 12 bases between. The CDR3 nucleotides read TGTGCCAGCCTCGGTCCCCTTTACAATGAGCAGTTCTTC. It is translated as CASLGPLYNEQFF.

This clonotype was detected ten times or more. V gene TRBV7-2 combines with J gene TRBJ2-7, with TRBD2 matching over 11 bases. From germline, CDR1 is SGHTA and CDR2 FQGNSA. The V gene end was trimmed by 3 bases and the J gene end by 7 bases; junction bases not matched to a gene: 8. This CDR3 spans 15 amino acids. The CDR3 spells CASSLNSGGAFEQYF. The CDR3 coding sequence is TGTGCCAGCAGCTTGAATAGCGGGGGGGCATTTGAGCAGTACTTC.

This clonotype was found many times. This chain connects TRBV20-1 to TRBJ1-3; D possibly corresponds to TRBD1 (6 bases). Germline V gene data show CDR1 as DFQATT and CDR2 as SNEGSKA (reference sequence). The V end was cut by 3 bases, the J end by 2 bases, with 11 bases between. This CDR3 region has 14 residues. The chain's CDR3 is CSASGRGAGNTIYF. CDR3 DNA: TGCAGTGCTAGTGGCAGGGGCGCTGGAAACACCATATATTTT.

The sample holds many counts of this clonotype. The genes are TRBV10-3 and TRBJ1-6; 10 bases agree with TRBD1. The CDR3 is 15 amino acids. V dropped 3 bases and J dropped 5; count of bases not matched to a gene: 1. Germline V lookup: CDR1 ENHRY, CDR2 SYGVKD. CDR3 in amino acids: CAISDGTGDNSPLHF. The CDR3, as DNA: TGTGCCATCAGTGACGGGACAGGGGATAATTCACCCCTCCACTTT.

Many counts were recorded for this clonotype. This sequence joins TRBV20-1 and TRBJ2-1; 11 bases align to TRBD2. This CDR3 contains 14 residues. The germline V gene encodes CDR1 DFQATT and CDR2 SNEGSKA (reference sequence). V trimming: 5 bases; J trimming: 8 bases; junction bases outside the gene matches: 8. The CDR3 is CSALTSGGSDEQFF. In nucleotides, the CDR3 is TGCAGTGCTCTTACTAGCGGGGGTAGCGATGAGCAGTTCTTC.

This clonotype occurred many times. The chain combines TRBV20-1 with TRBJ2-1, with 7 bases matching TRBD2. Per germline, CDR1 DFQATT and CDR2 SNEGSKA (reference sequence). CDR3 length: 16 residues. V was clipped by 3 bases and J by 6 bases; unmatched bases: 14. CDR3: CSARSGVTSLGNEQFF. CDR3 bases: TGCAGTGCTAGGTCCGGGGTGACTAGCCTAGGCAATGAGCAGTTCTTC.

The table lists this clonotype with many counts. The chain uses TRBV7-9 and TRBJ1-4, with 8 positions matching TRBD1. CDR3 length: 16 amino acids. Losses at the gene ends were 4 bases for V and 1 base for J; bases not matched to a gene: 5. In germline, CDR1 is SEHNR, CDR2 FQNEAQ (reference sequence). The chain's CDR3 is CASSSGQGRTNEKLFF. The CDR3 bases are TGTGCCAGCAGCTCCGGACAGGGAAGAACTAATGAAAAACTGTTTTTT. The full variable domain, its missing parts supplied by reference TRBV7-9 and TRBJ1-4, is DTGVSQNPRHKITKRGQNVTFRCDPISEHNRLYWYRQTLGQGPEFLTYFQNEAQLEKSRLLSDRFSAERPKGSFSTLEIQRTEQGDSAMYLCASSSGQGRTNEKLFFGSGTQLSVL.

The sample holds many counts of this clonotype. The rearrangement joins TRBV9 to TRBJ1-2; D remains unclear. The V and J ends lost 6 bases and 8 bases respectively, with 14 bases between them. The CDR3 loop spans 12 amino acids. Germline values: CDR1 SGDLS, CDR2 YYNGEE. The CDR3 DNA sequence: TGTGCCAGCATGGATCGGATGGGCGGCTACACCTTC. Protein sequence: CASMDRMGGYTF.

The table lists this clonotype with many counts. The CDR3 DNA reads TGCGCCAGCAGCTTGGCTCCAGGGAGCTATGGCTACACCTTC. It specifies CASSLAPGSYGYTF. V is TRBV5-1 and J is TRBJ1-2; TRBD1 is a possible D gene (5 bases). Trimming pared 0 bases from V and 4 bases from J, leaving 10 bases between. The CDR3 consists of 14 residues. Germline-derived CDR1 and CDR2 are SGHRS and YFSETQ.

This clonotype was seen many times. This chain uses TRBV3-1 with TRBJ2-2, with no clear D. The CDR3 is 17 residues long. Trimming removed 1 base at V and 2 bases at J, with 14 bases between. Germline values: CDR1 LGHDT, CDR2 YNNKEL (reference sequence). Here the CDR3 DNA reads TGTGCCAGCAGCCAAGTCGTTGTAGAAGGAAACACCGGGGAGCTGTTTTTT. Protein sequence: CASSQVVVEGNTGELFF.